The 26 T cell receptor beta chains given below trace back to one sample, sequenced in a study of T cells in Graves' hyperthyroidism and ophthalmopathy. Researchers amplified the TCR beta CDR3 regions from RNA transcripts. A first-round RT-PCR of the TCR CDR3 used the HTBI primer set. TCRdb processed the multiplex PCR reads anew with MiXCR; each CDR3 protein has one entry. The sample comprises roughly 500,000 distinct CDR3 sequences, approximately 16% of which are singletons, and about 29% rests with the top ten. The sequencing input was blood. The receptors come from a woman in her thirties with Graves' ophthalmopathy.

The table lists this clonotype with many counts. Written as DNA, the CDR3 is TGTGCCAGCAGGAGCCCCGGGACTAGCGAATTTTCCCCTACCGAGCAGTTCTTC. It codes for CASRSPGTSEFSPTEQFF. The V and J genes are TRBV6-1 and TRBJ2-1; 10 bases line up with TRBD2. In germline, CDR1 is MNHNS, CDR2 SASEGT. This CDR3 region has 18 residues. With V trimmed by 6 bases and J by 10 bases, 21 bases remained unmatched.

This clonotype was observed a handful of times. CDR3 region: CASSLSGYVQETQYF. In nucleotides, the CDR3 is TGTGCCAGCAGTTTATCAGGGTATGTCCAAGAGACCCAGTACTTC. The chain carries TRBV12-3 or TRBV12-4 and TRBJ2-5, with D perhaps matching TRBD1 (5 bases). The CDR3 totals 15 residues. V was pared by 2 bases and J by 1 base, with 11 bases between.

Only a few counts were recorded for this clonotype. The chain links TRBV6-1 to TRBJ2-7; maybe TRBD2 (6 bases). The CDR3 has 14 residues. V was cut by 6 bases and J by 9 bases, with 21 bases left in between. The V gene's germline CDR1 is MNHNS and CDR2 SASEGT. The CDR3 DNA reads TGTGCCAGCAGCTTTAGCGGTGACCTACTGGGGCAGTACTTC. As protein: CASSFSGDLLGQYF.

The rearrangement links TRBV6-1 to TRBJ2-5; tentative D call: TRBD2 (6 bases). Germline CDR1 MNHNS, CDR2 SASEGT. The CDR3 is 16 amino acids. V was cut by 5 bases and J by 1 base, with 17 bases left in between. The CDR3, as DNA: TGTGCCAGCAGTCTCCCGGGTCTAGCGTTCCAAGAGACCCAGTACTTC. Amino acids: CASSLPGLAFQETQYF.

This clonotype appeared many times. The CDR3 DNA is TGTGCCTGGGGACAGAGCAATCAGCCCCAGCATTTT. Translation gives CAWGQSNQPQHF. The rearrangement uses TRBV30 and TRBJ1-5; weak D call: TRBD1 (6 bases). Germline CDR1 and CDR2: GTSNPN and SVGIG (reference sequence). The CDR3 contains 12 residues. Trimming took 5 bases from V and 1 from J, leaving 6 bases between them.

This clonotype was detected many times. The chain joins TRBV3-1 to TRBJ2-7; perhaps TRBD2 as D (5 bases). The CDR3 runs 12 residues. The germline V gene has CDR1 LGHDT and CDR2 YNNKEL (reference sequence). The V gene lost 4 bases and the J gene lost 7 bases, with 11 bases spanning the gap. DNA of the CDR3: TGTGCCAGCAGCCCCTTCGGCGGGGAGCAGTACTTC. It yields the protein CASSPFGGEQYF.

In its sample, this clonotype was seen many times. The CDR3 loop is CASSPQTAGSEPDTQYF. CDR3 nucleotides: TGTGCCAGCAGCCCCCAAACGGCCGGGAGCGAACCAGATACGCAGTATTTT. This chain links TRBV28 with TRBJ2-3; D is perhaps TRBD2 (6 bases). The germline V gene has CDR1 MDHEN and CDR2 SYDVKM. The V gene lost 6 bases and the J gene lost 4 bases, with 23 bases spanning the gap. The CDR3 is made up of 17 amino acids.

At least ten counts were recorded for this clonotype. The chain links TRBV20-1 to TRBJ1-1; D perhaps matches TRBD1 (6 bases). CDR1 is DFQATT and CDR2 is SNEGSKA in the germline V gene (reference sequence). This CDR3 comprises 12 residues. This CDR3 is CRGNRDHTEAFF. Here the CDR3 DNA reads TGCAGGGGTAACAGGGATCACACTGAAGCTTTCTTT.

This clonotype has at least ten counts. The chain employs TRBV7-2 and TRBJ2-7; the D gene is possibly TRBD1 (5 bases). The length of the CDR3 is 13 residues. Germline V lookup: CDR1 SGHTA, CDR2 FQGNSA. The V and J ends lost 5 bases and 6 bases respectively, with 14 bases between them. CDR3: CASSQSFRVEQYF. The CDR3 coding sequence is TGTGCCAGCAGCCAATCCTTCAGGGTCGAGCAGTACTTC.

At least ten counts were recorded for this clonotype. This chain links TRBV27 with TRBJ1-2; 8 bases match TRBD1. Germline CDR1 and CDR2: MNHEY and SMNVEV (reference sequence). V shed 6 bases, J shed 6 bases, and the junction held 12 bases outside the gene matches. The CDR3 is 15 residues long. Here the CDR3 DNA reads TGTGCCAGCAGAAGATCTGACAGGGGCCGGAATGGCTACACCTTC. This sequence encodes CASRRSDRGRNGYTF.

This clonotype has ten or more counts. This rearrangement joins TRBV5-1 to TRBJ2-1; D may match TRBD1 or TRBD2 (5 bases each). CDR3 size: 16 residues. V lost 4 bases and J lost 0, with 14 bases in between. CDR1 and CDR2 (germline): SGHRS, YFSETQ. CDR3 amino acids: CASSTVWGSSYNEQFF. CDR3 in DNA: TGCGCCAGCAGCACGGTCTGGGGGAGCTCCTACAATGAGCAGTTCTTC.

This chain connects TRBV6-2 or TRBV6-3 to TRBJ1-6; D is ambiguous. The germline V gene encodes CDR1 MNHEY and CDR2 SVGEGT. The CDR3 extends over 14 amino acids. The V and J ends lost 4 bases and 7 bases respectively, with 11 bases between them. CDR3 nucleotide sequence: TGTGCCAGCAGTTTGATGGAGACGAATTCACCCCTCCACTTT. It is translated as CASSLMETNSPLHF.

This clonotype was seen many times. The V and J genes are TRBV20-1 and TRBJ2-1; D is possibly TRBD1 or TRBD2 (6 bases each). CDR3 length equals 15 residues. Germline CDR1 DFQATT, CDR2 SNEGSKA (reference sequence). Trimming stripped 0 bases from V and 6 bases from J, with 15 bases between. The DNA for the CDR3 is TGCAGTGCTAGAGATAGGGGGGAGGATCCCAATGAGCAGTTCTTC. It is translated as CSARDRGEDPNEQFF.

Of note for this clonotype: A much larger clonotype is one base distant, so this may be a read error. This rearrangement joins TRBV3-1 to TRBJ1-1; D is uncertain. From germline, CDR1 is LGHDT and CDR2 YNNKEL (reference sequence). The CDR3 is 13 residues long. DNA for the CDR3: TGTGCCAGCAGCCAAGTCAAGAACGCTGAAGCTTTCTTT. Translation: CASSQVKNAEAFF.

This clonotype was recorded many times. The chain carries TRBV28 and TRBJ1-1; D is unclear. Trimming removed 8 bases at V and 1 base at J, with 8 bases between. The CDR3 runs to 12 residues. Germline V lookup: CDR1 MDHEN, CDR2 SYDVKM. The DNA of the CDR3 is TGTGCCAGCCTGGGTTGGAACACTGAAGCTTTCTTT. Its translation: CASLGWNTEAFF.

There are many counts of this clonotype. The genes are TRBV7-2 and TRBJ1-1; D not resolved. CDR1 is SGHTA and CDR2 is FQGNSA in the germline V gene. V shed 1 base and J shed 4 bases, with 10 bases lying between them. The CDR3 runs 14 residues. CDR3 bases: TGTGCCAGCAGCTTAGTACCGGTGGGCACTGAAGCTTTCTTT. It codes for CASSLVPVGTEAFF.

This clonotype was detected many times. This rearrangement joins TRBV20-1 to TRBJ1-1; D not certain. V lost 6 bases, J lost 1 base, and 24 bases lay in between. The CDR3 length is 17 residues. Germline-derived CDR1 and CDR2 are DFQATT and SNEGSKA (reference sequence). CDR3 loop: CSASVSGGPKPNTEAFF. The DNA for the CDR3 is TGCAGTGCGTCGGTTTCTGGAGGCCCCAAACCGAACACTGAAGCTTTCTTT.

The chain has TRBV6-2 or TRBV6-3 and TRBJ2-3, with TRBD2 matching 7 bases. This CDR3 region has 14 residues. Looked up from germline, CDR1 is MNHEY and CDR2 is SVGEGT. V gave up 7 bases and J gave up 6 bases; unmatched junction bases: 10. This chain's CDR3 is CASTKGRGEDTQYF. CDR3 DNA sequence: TGTGCCAGCACCAAGGGGAGGGGCGAGGATACGCAGTATTTT.

This clonotype was picked up many times. The J gene is TRBJ2-1, the V gene TRBV7-2; tentatively, D is TRBD2 (8 bases). CDR3 length equals 20 residues. Germline CDR1 SGHTA, CDR2 FQGNSA. The V end lost 2 bases, the J end lost 3 bases, and 26 bases lay between the germline ends. Written as DNA, the CDR3 is TGTGCCAGCAGCTTATGGCTAAGCAGGGGGGCCCGGGGGGGCTACAATGAGCAGTTCTTC. The encoded protein is CASSLWLSRGARGGYNEQFF.

This clonotype was detected only a few times. The chain couples TRBV18 to TRBJ2-7; the D gene is possibly TRBD2 (5 bases). Per germline, CDR1 KGHSH and CDR2 LQKENI. The CDR3 runs to 13 residues. V lost 5 bases and J lost 6, with 14 bases in between. CDR3 in amino acids: CASSSSESGEQYF. In DNA, the CDR3 is TGTGCCAGCTCATCATCGGAGAGCGGCGAGCAGTACTTC.

There are many counts of this clonotype. The rearrangement uses TRBV7-3 and TRBJ2-7; perhaps TRBD2 as D (6 bases). Trimming pared 5 bases from V and 3 bases from J, leaving 11 bases between. This CDR3 has 13 residues. CDR1 SGHTA and CDR2 FQGTGA come from the germline V gene. CDR3 DNA: TGTGCCAGCAGCCGGGGACTGAACTACGAGCAGTACTTC. Translation gives CASSRGLNYEQYF.

This clonotype was counted only a few times. This chain connects TRBV4-2 to TRBJ2-3; 8 bases agree with TRBD2. Trimming took 1 base from V and 6 from J; bases not matched to a gene: 6. The CDR3 is 15 residues long. The germline gives CDR1 LGHNA, CDR2 YNFKEQ. The CDR3 loop reads CASSQGTSLWDTQYF. CDR3 coding DNA: TGTGCCAGCAGCCAAGGGACTAGCTTATGGGATACGCAGTATTTT.

This clonotype occurred a few times. The rearrangement links TRBV6-1 to TRBJ1-2; no definite D call. Trimming took 4 bases from V and 1 from J, leaving 4 bases between them. Germline CDR1 and CDR2: MNHNS and SASEGT. CDR3 length equals 12 residues. As DNA, the CDR3 is TGTGCCAGCAGTGGGTATAACTATGGCTACACCTTC. Translating gives CASSGYNYGYTF.

In its sample, this clonotype was seen many times. The CDR3 nucleotides are TGTGCCAGCAGTTCGGGCGGGAGTTACAATGAGCAGTTCTTC. The encoded protein is CASSSGGSYNEQFF. The chain recombines TRBV28 with TRBJ2-1; 7 bases are a match to TRBD2. V lost 4 bases, J lost 4 bases, and 4 bases stayed unmatched. This CDR3 comprises 14 residues. Germline V gene lookup returns CDR1 MDHEN and CDR2 SYDVKM.

This clonotype was seen more than once but under ten times. The chain is built from TRBV24-1 and TRBJ2-1; 8 nucleotides match TRBD2. There are 14 residues in the CDR3. The V gene's germline CDR1 is KGHDR and CDR2 SFDVKD. V shed 5 bases, J shed 4 bases, and the junction held 3 bases outside the gene matches. DNA for the CDR3: TGTGCCACCAGTGGACTAGCGAGTTACAATGAGCAGTTCTTC. Its translation: CATSGLASYNEQFF.

This clonotype has just a few counts. CDR3 in amino acids: CASSTTNRGGTYEQYF. CDR3 DNA: TGTGCCAGCAGTACTACTAACAGGGGCGGAACCTACGAGCAGTACTTC. This chain links TRBV6-2 or TRBV6-3 with TRBJ2-7; 7 positions agree with TRBD1. V lost 5 bases to trimming and J lost 2 bases; unmatched junction nucleotides: 12. The length of the CDR3 is 16 residues. CDR1 is MNHEY and CDR2 is SVGEGT in the germline V gene.